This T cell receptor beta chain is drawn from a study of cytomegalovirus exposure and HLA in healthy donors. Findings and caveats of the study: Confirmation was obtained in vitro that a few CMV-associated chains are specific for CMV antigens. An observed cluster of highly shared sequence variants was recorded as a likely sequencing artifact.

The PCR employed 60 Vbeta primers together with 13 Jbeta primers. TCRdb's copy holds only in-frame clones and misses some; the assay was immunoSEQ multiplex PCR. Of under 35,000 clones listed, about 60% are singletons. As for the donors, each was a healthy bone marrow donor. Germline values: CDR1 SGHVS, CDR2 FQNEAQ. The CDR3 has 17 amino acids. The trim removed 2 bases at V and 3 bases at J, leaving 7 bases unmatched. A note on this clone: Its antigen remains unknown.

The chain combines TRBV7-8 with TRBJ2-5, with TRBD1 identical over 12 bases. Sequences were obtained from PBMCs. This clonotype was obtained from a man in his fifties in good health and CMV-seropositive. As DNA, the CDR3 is TGTGCCAGCAGCTTACTTCCGGGACAGGGGGCGAAAGAGACCCAGTACTTC. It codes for CASSLLPGQGAKETQYF.